These 17 T cell receptor beta chains originate from one sample sequenced in a study of CD8+ T cells in alopecia areata. Treatment here: oral pan-JAK inhibitor, 5-10 mg twice daily. The authors extracted RNA and reverse transcribed it into cDNA as the sequencing template. TCRdb's table, derived via immunoSEQ multiplex PCR, lists solely in-frame clones and lacks some. Among 200,000 to 250,000 clones listed, roughly two fifths were seen once. The sequencing here drew on CD4+ T cells sorted from blood, taken at roughly week 30, from a patient treated with tofacitinib. These receptors were collected from a human donor with alopecia areata.

The genes are TRBV9 and TRBJ1-2; no clear D. Germline V gene data show CDR1 as SGDLS and CDR2 as YYNGEE. Deletions cut 5 bases from V and 5 bases from J, with 19 bases between. The CDR3 covers 15 residues. The CDR3 DNA is TGTGCCAGCAGGCCCAAGGTAGTCTTTGAATATGGCTACACCTTC. Its translation is CASRPKVVFEYGYTF.

The chain combines TRBV5-1 with TRBJ2-1; 11 bases agree with TRBD2. The CDR3 covers 17 residues. V trimming: 4 bases; J trimming: 0 bases; junction bases outside the gene matches: 6. CDR1 SGHRS and CDR2 YFSETQ come from the germline V gene. CDR3 coding DNA: TGCGCCAGCAGCCCTCCTAGCGGGAGGAGCTCCTACAATGAGCAGTTCTTC. Translation: CASSPPSGRSSYNEQFF.

This clone has more than one count but fewer than ten. The DNA for the CDR3 is TGTGCCTGGAGTACTCACAATACAGGGTTCGATGAGCAGTTCTTC. The encoded protein is CAWSTHNTGFDEQFF. V and J are TRBV30 and TRBJ2-1, with D tentatively TRBD1 (6 bases). V was trimmed by 2 bases and J by 8 bases, leaving 19 bases between them. CDR3 length equals 15 residues. Germline CDR1 reads GTSNPN; CDR2 reads SVGIG (reference sequence).

This rearrangement joins TRBV9 to TRBJ1-1; TRBD1 is a possible D gene (5 bases). V was shortened by 4 bases and J by 1 base, with 11 bases between the two germline ends. This CDR3 is 14 amino acids long. CDR1 and CDR2 (germline): SGDLS, YYNGEE. The CDR3 spells CASSFQTANTEAFF. CDR3 in DNA: TGTGCCAGCAGCTTCCAGACAGCGAACACTGAAGCTTTCTTT.

V is TRBV7-9 and J is TRBJ1-2; D call uncertain. This CDR3 region has 14 residues. V was pared by 6 bases and J by 3 bases, with 14 bases between. CDR1 and CDR2 (germline): SEHNR, FQNEAQ (reference sequence). This chain's CDR3 is CASRKDGAYYGYTF. Here the CDR3 DNA reads TGTGCCAGCAGAAAGGACGGCGCGTACTATGGCTACACCTTC.

The chain uses TRBV7-2 and TRBJ1-1; D is unclear. This CDR3 region has 14 residues. V dropped 5 bases and J dropped 0 bases, with 10 bases sitting between them. Germline V gene lookup returns CDR1 SGHTA and CDR2 FQGNSA. The CDR3: CASSREIMNTEAFF. The DNA of the CDR3 is TGTGCCAGCAGCCGCGAAATCATGAACACTGAAGCTTTCTTT.

CDR3 region: CASSYVGSSGYTF. Here the CDR3 DNA reads TGTGCCAGCAGTTACGTGGGGTCTAGCGGCTACACCTTC. The V and J genes are TRBV6-5 and TRBJ1-2; no clear D. The CDR3 contains 13 residues. Germline CDR1 MNHEY, CDR2 SVGAGI. V was clipped by 2 bases and J by 8 bases, with 12 bases between them.

This clone was seen a handful of times. The same CDR3 arises from other DNA sequences in this sample as well. This chain joins TRBV29-1 and TRBJ2-3; D perhaps matches TRBD1 (5 bases). Trimming took off 3 bases at V and 1 base at J, with 5 bases between the two ends. Germline V gene sequence: CDR1 SQVTM, CDR2 ANQGSEA. The CDR3 is 12 residues long. The CDR3 region is CSVDRGTDTQYF. In DNA, the CDR3 is TGCAGCGTTGACAGGGGCACAGATACGCAGTATTTT.

This clone has just a few counts. V usage is TRBV19 and J usage is TRBJ2-7; weak D call: TRBD1 (7 bases). V lost 7 bases, J lost 6 bases, and 22 bases lay in between. Per the germline V gene, CDR1 is LNHDA and CDR2 is SQIVND (reference sequence). The CDR3 is 15 residues long. The CDR3 reads CASKGASLVAAEQYF. In DNA form, the CDR3 reads TGTGCCAGTAAGGGGGCCTCGCTTGTAGCGGCCGAGCAGTACTTC. Variable domain in full (rest from reference TRBV19 and TRBJ2-7): DGGITQSPKYLFRKEGQNVTLSCEQNLNHDAMYWYRQDPGQGLRLIYYSQIVNDFQKGDIAEGYSVSREKKESFPLTVTSAQKNPTAFYLCASKGASLVAAEQYFGPGTRLTVT.

The table lists this clone with a few counts. The chain links TRBV6-4 to TRBJ2-3, with D unclear. Germline V gene data show CDR1 as MRHNA and CDR2 as SNTAGT. The ends were cut back, 2 bases at V and 6 bases at J, with 12 bases in the middle. There are 14 residues in the CDR3. This chain's CDR3 is CASSDGIPPDTQYF. Written as DNA, the CDR3 is TGTGCCAGCAGTGACGGGATCCCCCCCGATACGCAGTATTTT.

This clone was seen a handful of times. The CDR3 nucleotides read TGTGCCAGCAGCTTAGCGCAGAGGATCAACTATGGCTACACCTTC. Translation: CASSLAQRINYGYTF. V and J are TRBV7-9 and TRBJ1-2; D is undetermined. V lost 0 bases, J lost 2 bases, and 10 bases lay in between. Germline V gene sequence: CDR1 SEHNR, CDR2 FQNEAQ (reference sequence). The CDR3 runs 15 residues.

This clone has more than one count but fewer than ten. The chain combines TRBV29-1 with TRBJ1-2; D is uncertain. V was cut by 4 bases and J by 6 bases, with 15 bases left in between. CDR3 length: 13 residues. Germline V CDR1 and CDR2: SQVTM, ANQGSEA. The CDR3 DNA follows: TGCAGCGTTGGAAGGGTAGAGAGAGATGGCTACACCTTC. Its translation is CSVGRVERDGYTF.

The chain is built from TRBV18 and TRBJ1-1, with D possibly TRBD1 on 5 matching bases. Trimming took 7 bases from V and 3 from J, leaving 12 bases between them. This CDR3 has 13 residues. CDR1 is KGHSH, CDR2 LQKENI, per germline. CDR3 coding DNA: TGTGCCAGCTGTCTGACAGAGGACACTGAAGCTTTCTTT. It encodes CASCLTEDTEAFF.

The J gene is TRBJ2-7, the V gene TRBV30; D possibly corresponds to TRBD1 (6 bases). The length of the CDR3 is 14 residues. Germline assignment: CDR1 GTSNPN and CDR2 SVGIG (reference sequence). Trimming stripped 1 base from V and 2 bases from J, with 12 bases between. The CDR3 region is CAWSASTGTYEQYF. The DNA for the CDR3 is TGTGCCTGGAGTGCCTCGACAGGCACCTACGAGCAGTACTTC.

V usage is TRBV7-2 and J usage is TRBJ1-4; D gene unclear. Germline V gives CDR1 SGHTA, CDR2 FQGNSA. The CDR3 is 14 residues long. V gave up 1 base and J gave up 1 base, with 4 bases separating them. The CDR3 spells CASSLDRTNEKLFF. DNA of the CDR3: TGTGCCAGCAGCTTAGACAGAACTAATGAAAAACTGTTTTTT.

The CDR3 DNA follows: TGTGCCAGCAGCGCCTCTCAGGGAGTCACAGATACGCAGTATTTT. Amino acid sequence: CASSASQGVTDTQYF. This chain links TRBV9 with TRBJ2-3; perhaps D is TRBD1 or TRBD2 (5 bases each). The ends were cut back, 3 bases at V and 2 bases at J, with 13 bases in the middle. The CDR3 runs 15 residues. Germline CDR1 and CDR2: SGDLS and YYNGEE. Supplemented by reference TRBV9 and TRBJ2-3, the full variable domain reads DSGVTQTPKHLITATGQRVTLRCSPRSGDLSVYWYQQSLDQGLQFLIQYYNGEERAKGNILERFSAQQFPDLHSELNLSSLELGDSALYFCASSASQGVTDTQYFGPGTRLTVL.

This clone occurred a few times. This sequence joins TRBV7-3 and TRBJ2-1, with D perhaps TRBD1 (5 bases). V lost 1 base and J lost 6, with 16 bases in between. The CDR3 is made up of 16 amino acids. Germline V gene lookup returns CDR1 SGHTA and CDR2 FQGTGA. The CDR3 loop is CASSLIAGPNSNEQFF. The CDR3 DNA reads as TGTGCCAGCAGCTTAATTGCAGGGCCTAACTCCAATGAGCAGTTCTTC.